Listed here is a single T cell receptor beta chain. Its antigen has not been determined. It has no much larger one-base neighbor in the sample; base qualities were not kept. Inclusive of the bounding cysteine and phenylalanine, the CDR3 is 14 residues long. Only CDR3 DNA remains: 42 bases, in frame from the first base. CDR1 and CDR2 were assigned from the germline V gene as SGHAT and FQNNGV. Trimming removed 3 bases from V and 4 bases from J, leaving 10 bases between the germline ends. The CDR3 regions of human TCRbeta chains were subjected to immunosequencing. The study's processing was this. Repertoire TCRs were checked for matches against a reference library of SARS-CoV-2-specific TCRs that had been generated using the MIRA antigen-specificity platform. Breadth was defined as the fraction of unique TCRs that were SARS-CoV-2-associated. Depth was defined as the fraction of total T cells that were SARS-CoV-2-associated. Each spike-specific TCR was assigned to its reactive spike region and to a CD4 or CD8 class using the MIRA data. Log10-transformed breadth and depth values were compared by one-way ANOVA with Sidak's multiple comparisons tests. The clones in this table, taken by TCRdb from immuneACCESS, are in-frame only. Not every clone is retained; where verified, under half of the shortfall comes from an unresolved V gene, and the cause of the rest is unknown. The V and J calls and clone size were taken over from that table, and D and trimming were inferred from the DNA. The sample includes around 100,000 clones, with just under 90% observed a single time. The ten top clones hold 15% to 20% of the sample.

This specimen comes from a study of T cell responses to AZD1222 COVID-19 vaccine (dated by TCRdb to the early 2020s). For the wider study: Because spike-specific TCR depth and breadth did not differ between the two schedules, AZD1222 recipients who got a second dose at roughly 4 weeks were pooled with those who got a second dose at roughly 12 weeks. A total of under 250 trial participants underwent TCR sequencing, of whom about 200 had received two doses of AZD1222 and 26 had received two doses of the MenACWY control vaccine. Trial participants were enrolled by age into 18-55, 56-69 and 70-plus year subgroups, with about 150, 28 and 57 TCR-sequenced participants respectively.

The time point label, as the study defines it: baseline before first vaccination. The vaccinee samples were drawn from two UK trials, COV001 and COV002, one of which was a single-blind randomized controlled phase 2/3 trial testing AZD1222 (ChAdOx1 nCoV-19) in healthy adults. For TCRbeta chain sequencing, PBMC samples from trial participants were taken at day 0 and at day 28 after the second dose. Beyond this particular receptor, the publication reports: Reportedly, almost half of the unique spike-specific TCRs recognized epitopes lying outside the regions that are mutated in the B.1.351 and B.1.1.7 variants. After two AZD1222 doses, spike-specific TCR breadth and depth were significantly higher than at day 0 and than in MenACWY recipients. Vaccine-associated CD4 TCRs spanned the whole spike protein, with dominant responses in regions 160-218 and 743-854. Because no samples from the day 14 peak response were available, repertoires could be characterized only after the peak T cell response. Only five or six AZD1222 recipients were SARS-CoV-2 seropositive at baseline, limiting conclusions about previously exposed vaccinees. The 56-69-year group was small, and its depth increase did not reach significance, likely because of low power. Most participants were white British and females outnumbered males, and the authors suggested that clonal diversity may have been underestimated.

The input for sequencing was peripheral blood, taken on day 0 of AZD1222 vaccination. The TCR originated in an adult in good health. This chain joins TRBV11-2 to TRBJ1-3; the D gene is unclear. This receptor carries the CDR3 CASSLSDSGNTIYF. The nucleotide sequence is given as TGTGCCAGCAGCTTGTCGGACTCGGGAAACACCATATATTTT.